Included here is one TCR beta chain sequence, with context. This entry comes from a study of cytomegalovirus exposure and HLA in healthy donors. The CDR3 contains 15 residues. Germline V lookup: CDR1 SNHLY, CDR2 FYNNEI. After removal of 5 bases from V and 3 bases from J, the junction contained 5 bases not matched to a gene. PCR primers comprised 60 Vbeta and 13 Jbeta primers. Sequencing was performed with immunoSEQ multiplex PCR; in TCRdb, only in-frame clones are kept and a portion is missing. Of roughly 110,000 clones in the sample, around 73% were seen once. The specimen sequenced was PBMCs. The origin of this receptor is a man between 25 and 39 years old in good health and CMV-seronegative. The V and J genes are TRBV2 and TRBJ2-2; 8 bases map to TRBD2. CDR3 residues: CASSLASGHTGELFF. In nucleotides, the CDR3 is TGTGCCAGCAGTCTGGCTAGCGGGCACACCGGGGAGCTGTTTTTT.